This T cell receptor beta chain was identified during a study of shared clonotypes between healthy human individuals. Under the authors' procedure: Without quality scores, immunoSEQ junctional reads could not be filtered like full-length reads. Sequenced by immunoSEQ multiplex PCR; TCRdb stores in-frame clones only, minus some. D and trimming were read from the DNA, whereas the V and J calls and clone size are those reported in that table. The sample includes about a million clones, around four fifths seen only once; the top ten take approximately 1.3%. The CDR3 sequence is 11 residues long. Germline assignment: CDR1 MDHEN and CDR2 SYDVKM. V lost 10 bases and J 5 bases, leaving 11 bases between the germline ends.

The J gene is TRBJ1-2, the V gene TRBV28; a possible D gene is TRBD1 (6 bases). This TCR was recovered from a young man in good health. Material: memory CD4+ T cells sorted from blood. The subset was: CD45RA-negative fraction. CDR3 DNA: TGTGCCACGACCACAGGGTATGGCTACACCTTC. Translating gives CATTTGYGYTF.